The clone carrying this T cell receptor (beta chain) was seen once. This PCR relied on a set of 60 Vbeta primers and 13 Jbeta primers. The protocol was immunoSEQ multiplex PCR, while the TCRdb copy is restricted to in-frame clones and leaves out a portion. The table includes about 190,000 clones, around 83% detected once. Per the germline V gene, CDR1 is SGHTA and CDR2 is FQGNSA. The V end lost 4 bases, the J end lost 3 bases, and 23 bases lay between the germline ends. The length of the CDR3 is 18 residues. The data were obtained in a study of cytomegalovirus exposure and HLA in healthy donors. The V call is TRBV7-2, the J call TRBJ2-3, with D possibly TRBD2 on 5 matching bases. The sequenced sample consisted of PBMCs. The receptor was isolated from a man aged 40-50 years in good health and CMV-seropositive. CDR3 nucleotide sequence: TGTGCCAGCAGCTACCGTCCAAGGACTCCTCGAACTACAGATACGCAGTATTTT. Its translation: CASSYRPRTPRTTDTQYF.